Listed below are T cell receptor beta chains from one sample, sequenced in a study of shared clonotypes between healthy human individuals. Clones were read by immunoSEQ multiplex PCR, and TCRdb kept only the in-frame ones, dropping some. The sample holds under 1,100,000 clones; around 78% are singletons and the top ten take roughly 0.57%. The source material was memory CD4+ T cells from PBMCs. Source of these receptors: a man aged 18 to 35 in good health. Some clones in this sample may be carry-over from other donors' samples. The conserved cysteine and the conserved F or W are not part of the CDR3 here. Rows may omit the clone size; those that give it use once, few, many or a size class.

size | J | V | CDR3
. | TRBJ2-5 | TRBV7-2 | ASSLGGTETQY
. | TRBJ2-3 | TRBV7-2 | ASSRGGSTDTQY
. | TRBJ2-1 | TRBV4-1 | ASSMGGFPYNEQF
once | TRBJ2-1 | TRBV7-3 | ASSYDIYNEQF
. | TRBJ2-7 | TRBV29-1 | SVEAGLAGEEQY
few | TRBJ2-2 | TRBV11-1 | ASSLASTRPNTGELF
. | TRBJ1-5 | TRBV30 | AWSGLGQPQH
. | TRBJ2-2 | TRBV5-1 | ASSLQNTGELF
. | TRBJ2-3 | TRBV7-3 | ASSLGTTPADTQY
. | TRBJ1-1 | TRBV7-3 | ASGEMVSTEAF
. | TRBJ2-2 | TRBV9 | ASSPTGGPGELF
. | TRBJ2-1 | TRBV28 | ASSLLGLDNEQF
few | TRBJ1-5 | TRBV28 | ASSLSGQGEGQPQH
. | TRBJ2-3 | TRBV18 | ASSPRLDTDTQY
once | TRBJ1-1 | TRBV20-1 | SVSVRTEAF
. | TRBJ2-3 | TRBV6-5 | ASSSPVSGSLDTQY
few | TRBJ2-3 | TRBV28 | ASGGGGGFTQY
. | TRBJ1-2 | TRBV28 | AIPVQGNYGYT
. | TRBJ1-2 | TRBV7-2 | ASSLNRARGYT
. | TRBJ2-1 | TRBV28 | ASSPPQRDSNEQF
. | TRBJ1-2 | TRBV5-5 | ASSRDPGQGVYGYT
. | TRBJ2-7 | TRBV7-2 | ASSLAGGGRPYEQY
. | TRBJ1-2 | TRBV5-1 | ASSFEYRSRDNYGYT
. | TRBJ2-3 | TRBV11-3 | ASSSEWGDTQY
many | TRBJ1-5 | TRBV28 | ASSRQGSTQPQH
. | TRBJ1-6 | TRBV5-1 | ASSLGTDSPLH
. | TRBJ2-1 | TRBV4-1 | ASSRVAGSYNEQF
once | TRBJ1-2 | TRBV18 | ASSRDSGYGYT
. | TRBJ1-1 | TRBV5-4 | ASSPATDRGNTEAF
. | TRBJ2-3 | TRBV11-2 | ASSSGLAGITDTQY
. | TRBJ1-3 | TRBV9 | ASRYLGKPRNTIY
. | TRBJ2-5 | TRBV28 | ASSFPGLTKQETQY
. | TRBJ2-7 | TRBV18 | ASSPPSGFSEQY
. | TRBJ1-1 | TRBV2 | ASSEALGQAVTEAF
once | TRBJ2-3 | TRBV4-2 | ASSHRRFTDTQY
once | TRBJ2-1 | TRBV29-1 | SVGLAGNLVGSYNEQF
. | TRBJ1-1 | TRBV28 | ASSTSNTEAF
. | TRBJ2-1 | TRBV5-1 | ASSLAPAGGTYNEQF